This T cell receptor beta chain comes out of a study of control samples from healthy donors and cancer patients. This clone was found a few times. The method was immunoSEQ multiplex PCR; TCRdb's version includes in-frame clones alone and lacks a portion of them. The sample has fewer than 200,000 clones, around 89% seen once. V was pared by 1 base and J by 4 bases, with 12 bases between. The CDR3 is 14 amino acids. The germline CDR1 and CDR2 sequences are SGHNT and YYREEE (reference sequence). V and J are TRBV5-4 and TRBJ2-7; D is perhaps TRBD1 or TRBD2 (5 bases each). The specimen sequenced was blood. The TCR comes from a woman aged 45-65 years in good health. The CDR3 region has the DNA TGTGCCAGCAGCTTGAAGGGGACCCTATACGAGCAGTACTTC. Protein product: CASSLKGTLYEQYF.